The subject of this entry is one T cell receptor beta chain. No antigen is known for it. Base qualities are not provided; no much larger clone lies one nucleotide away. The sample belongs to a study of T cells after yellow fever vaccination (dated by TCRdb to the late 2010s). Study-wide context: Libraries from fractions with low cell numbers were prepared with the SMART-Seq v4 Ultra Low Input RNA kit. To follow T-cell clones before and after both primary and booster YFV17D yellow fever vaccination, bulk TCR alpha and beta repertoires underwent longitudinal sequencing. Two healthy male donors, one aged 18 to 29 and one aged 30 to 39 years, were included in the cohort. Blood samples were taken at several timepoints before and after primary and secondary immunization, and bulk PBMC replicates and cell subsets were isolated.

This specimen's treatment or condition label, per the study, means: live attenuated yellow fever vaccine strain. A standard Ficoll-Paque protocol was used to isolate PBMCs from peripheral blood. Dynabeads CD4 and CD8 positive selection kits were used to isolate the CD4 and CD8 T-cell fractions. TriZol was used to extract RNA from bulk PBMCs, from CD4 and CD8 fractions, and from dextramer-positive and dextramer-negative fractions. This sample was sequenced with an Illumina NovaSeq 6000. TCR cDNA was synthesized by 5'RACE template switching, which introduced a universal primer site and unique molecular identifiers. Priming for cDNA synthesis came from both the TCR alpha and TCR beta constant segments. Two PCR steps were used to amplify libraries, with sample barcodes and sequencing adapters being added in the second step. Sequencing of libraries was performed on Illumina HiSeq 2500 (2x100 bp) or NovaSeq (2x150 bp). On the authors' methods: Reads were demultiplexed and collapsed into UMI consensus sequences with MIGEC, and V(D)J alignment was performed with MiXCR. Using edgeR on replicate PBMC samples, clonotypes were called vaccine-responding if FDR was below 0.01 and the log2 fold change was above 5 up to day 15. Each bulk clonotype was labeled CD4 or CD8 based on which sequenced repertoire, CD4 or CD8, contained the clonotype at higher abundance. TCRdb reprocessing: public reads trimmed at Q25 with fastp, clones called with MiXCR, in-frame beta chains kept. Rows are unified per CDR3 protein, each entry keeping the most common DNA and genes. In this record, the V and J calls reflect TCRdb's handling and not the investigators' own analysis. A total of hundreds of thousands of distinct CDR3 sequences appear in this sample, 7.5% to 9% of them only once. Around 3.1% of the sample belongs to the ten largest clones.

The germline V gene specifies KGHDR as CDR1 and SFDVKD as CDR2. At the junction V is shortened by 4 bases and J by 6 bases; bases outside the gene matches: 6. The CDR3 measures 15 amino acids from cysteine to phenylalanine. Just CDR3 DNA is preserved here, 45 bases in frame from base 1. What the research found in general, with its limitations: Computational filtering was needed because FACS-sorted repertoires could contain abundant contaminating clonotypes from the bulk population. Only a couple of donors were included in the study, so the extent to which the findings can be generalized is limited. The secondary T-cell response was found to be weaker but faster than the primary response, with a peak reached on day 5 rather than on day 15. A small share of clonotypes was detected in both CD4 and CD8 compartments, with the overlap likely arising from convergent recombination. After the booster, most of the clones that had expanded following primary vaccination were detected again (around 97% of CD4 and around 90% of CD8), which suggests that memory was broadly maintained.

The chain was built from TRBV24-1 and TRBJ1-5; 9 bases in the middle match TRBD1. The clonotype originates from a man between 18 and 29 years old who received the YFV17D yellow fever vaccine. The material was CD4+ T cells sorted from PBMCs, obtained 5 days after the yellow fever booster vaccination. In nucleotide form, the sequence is TGTGCCACCAGTGACCGGGACAGGGTCGGTCAGCCCCAGCATTTT. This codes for CATSDRDRVGQPQHF.